The TCR beta chain described here comes from a study of early T cells in non-severe SARS-CoV-2 infection. For this clonotype: The antigen remains unidentified.

The CDR3 is 15 residues long. The V gene end was trimmed by 5 bases and the J gene end by 2 bases; junction bases not matched to a gene: 6. CDR1 LNHDA and CDR2 SQIVND come from the germline V gene (reference sequence). TCRdb processed the 5' RACE reads anew with MiXCR; each CDR3 protein has one entry. The sample lists 70,000 to 85,000 distinct CDR3 sequences, about 12% seen once, with about 6.5% in the top ten. General study findings and limits: Matching against VDJdb likely underestimated virus-specific expansions, favoring anti-spike CD8.

Sequenced: whole blood. The rearrangement joins TRBV19 to TRBJ1-2; 9 positions match TRBD1. This TCR was recovered from an adult who was a healthcare worker with PCR-confirmed SARS-CoV-2 infection or an uninfected control (not recorded which). CDR3: CASSPTGTGNYGYTF. The DNA of the CDR3 is TGTGCCAGTAGTCCTACCGGGACAGGGAACTATGGCTACACCTTC.